These 17 T cell receptor beta chains were all obtained from the same sample, sequenced in a study of blood T cell repertoires in COVID-19. TCRdb's table, derived via immunoSEQ multiplex PCR, lists solely in-frame clones and lacks some. The data show 250,000 or so clones, with approximately 88% seen just once and 2% to 2.5% held by the top ten. The sequenced material came from PBMCs or T cells enriched from blood (not recorded which). The receptors come from a woman aged 40 to 55 with acute COVID-19.

This clone was seen more than once but under ten times. This chain joins TRBV29-1 and TRBJ1-5; TRBD1 agrees at 7 bases. CDR1 SQVTM and CDR2 ANQGSEA come from the germline V gene. The V and J ends lost 4 bases and 5 bases, in that order; junction bases with no gene match: 2. The CDR3 is 12 residues long. CDR3 amino acids: CSVAQGDQPQHF. Here the CDR3 DNA reads TGCAGCGTTGCGCAGGGGGATCAGCCCCAGCATTTT.

Only one count was recorded for this clone. The rearrangement joins TRBV5-1 to TRBJ2-5, with D unresolved. From germline, CDR1 is SGHRS and CDR2 YFSETQ. The CDR3 is made up of 15 amino acids. Trimming removed 5 bases at V and 2 bases at J, with 16 bases between. CDR3: CASRLRSATQETQYF. CDR3 in DNA: TGCGCCAGCAGACTCCGAAGCGCGACGCAAGAGACCCAGTACTTC.

The V gene is TRBV12-3 or TRBV12-4, the J gene TRBJ1-1, with unresolved D. The CDR3 extends over 12 amino acids. With 6 bases removed from V and 1 base from J, the gap between germline ends came to 6 bases. DNA of the CDR3: TGTGCCAGCAGGTCGGGGAACACTGAAGCTTTCTTT. It codes for CASRSGNTEAFF.

The rearrangement uses TRBV5-6 and TRBJ2-5; TRBD1 matches 8 bases. V trimming: 4 bases; J trimming: 7 bases; junction bases outside the gene matches: 15. Germline CDR1 SGHDT, CDR2 YYEEEE. CDR3 length: 16 residues. The CDR3 loop is CASSTWTGTQVGTQYF. As DNA, the CDR3 is TGTGCCAGCAGCACCTGGACAGGGACCCAGGTGGGGACCCAGTACTTC.

The rearrangement links TRBV5-1 to TRBJ1-2; 7 bases map to TRBD1. CDR1 is SGHRS, CDR2 YFSETQ, per germline. CDR3 length equals 14 residues. V trimming: 7 bases; J trimming: 2 bases; junction bases outside the gene matches: 8. CDR3 bases: TGCGCCAGCGGCCCAGGGGGAACGAACTATGGCTACACCTTC. Amino acids: CASGPGGTNYGYTF.

The chain combines TRBV15 with TRBJ2-2; maybe TRBD1 (6 bases). This CDR3 comprises 14 residues. The germline gives CDR1 LNHNV, CDR2 YYDKDF (reference sequence). Trimming took 0 bases from V and 5 from J, leaving 7 bases between them. The CDR3 loop is CATSRETGTGELFF. The CDR3 DNA follows: TGTGCCACCAGCAGAGAAACAGGGACCGGGGAGCTGTTTTTT. Full variable domain (rest looked up from reference TRBV15 and TRBJ2-2): DAMVIQNPRYQVTQFGKPVTLSCSQTLNHNVMYWYQQKSSQAPKLLFHYYDKDFNNEADTPDNFQSRRPNTSFCFLDIRSPGLGDTAMYLCATSRETGTGELFFGEGSRLTVL.

The V gene is TRBV27, the J gene TRBJ2-3; 9 bases are a match to TRBD2. V trimming: 5 bases; J trimming: 5 bases; junction bases outside the gene matches: 11. Per germline, CDR1 MNHEY and CDR2 SMNVEV (reference sequence). CDR3 length equals 16 residues. CDR3 DNA sequence: TGTGCCAGCAGTCCTATAGCGGGAGTAGATGTAGATACGCAGTATTTT. Its translation: CASSPIAGVDVDTQYF.

The sample holds one count of this clone. The chain uses TRBV7-8 and TRBJ1-2, with a possible D match to TRBD1 (5 bases). Trimming pared 2 bases from V and 8 bases from J, leaving 18 bases between. Germline V gene sequence: CDR1 SGHVS, CDR2 FQNEAQ. The CDR3 has 15 amino acids. CDR3 in amino acids: CASSLNWGDRGGYTF. CDR3 nucleotides: TGTGCCAGCAGCTTAAACTGGGGGGACCGCGGGGGCTACACCTTC.

V usage is TRBV9 and J usage is TRBJ1-2; D uncertain. Per germline, CDR1 SGDLS and CDR2 YYNGEE. V gave up 3 bases and J gave up 4 bases, with 13 bases separating them. The CDR3 covers 14 residues. Here the CDR3 reads CASSALAGSYGYTF. The CDR3 DNA reads TGTGCCAGCAGCGCCCTGGCCGGGAGCTATGGCTACACCTTC.

The V call is TRBV24-1, the J call TRBJ2-6; 7 bases agree with TRBD1. The CDR3 is 12 residues long. CDR1 and CDR2 (germline): KGHDR, SFDVKD. The V segment lost 1 base and the J segment 13 bases; nucleotides outside the gene matches: 0. In DNA, the CDR3 is TGTGCCACCAGTGATTTACAGGGGGTCCTGACTTTC. Its translation: CATSDLQGVLTF.

The rearrangement joins TRBV28 to TRBJ1-5; 7 bases line up with TRBD1. The V gene's germline CDR1 is MDHEN and CDR2 SYDVKM. CDR3 length: 17 amino acids. V gave up 4 bases and J gave up 0 bases; unmatched junction bases: 9. This CDR3 reads CASSYSDRPGSNQPQHF. The CDR3 coding sequence is TGTGCCAGCAGTTATTCGGACAGGCCCGGTAGCAATCAGCCCCAGCATTTT.

The V and J genes are TRBV18 and TRBJ2-7, with 7 bases matching TRBD1. Germline V lookup: CDR1 KGHSH, CDR2 LQKENI. The CDR3 totals 12 residues. The junction had 3 bases not matched to a gene; V was cut back by 3 bases and J by 7 bases. The CDR3 spells CASSPAGGEQYV. The CDR3 DNA sequence: TGTGCCAGCTCACCGGCAGGGGGTGAGCAGTACGTC.

The gene calls are TRBV11-2 and TRBJ2-2; 7 nucleotides match TRBD2. V shed 5 bases and J 2 bases; nucleotides not matched to a gene: 5. Per the germline V gene, CDR1 is SGHAT and CDR2 is FQNNGV. The CDR3 is made up of 15 amino acids. CDR3 bases: TGTGCCAGCAGCCGCGGGAGTAAAAACACCGGGGAGCTGTTTTTT. It encodes CASSRGSKNTGELFF.

There are a few counts of this clone. The rearrangement joins TRBV2 to TRBJ1-6; TRBD1 might be the D (5 bases). The CDR3 sequence is 14 residues long. V was shortened by 8 bases and J by 7 bases, with 15 bases between the two germline ends. Germline V gene sequence: CDR1 SNHLY, CDR2 FYNNEI. The CDR3 sequence: CASADTRGNSPLHF. CDR3 nucleotides: TGTGCCAGCGCGGACACGCGGGGAAATTCACCCCTCCACTTT.

The V and J genes are TRBV10-2 and TRBJ2-3; D might be TRBD2 (6 bases). Germline V gene data show CDR1 as WSHSY and CDR2 as SAAADI. V was clipped by 8 bases and J by 4 bases, with 19 bases between them. This CDR3 is 15 amino acids long. As DNA, the CDR3 is TGCGCCAGCTTGAATGCAGGCAGGGAGGCAGATACGCAGTATTTT. Protein sequence: CASLNAGREADTQYF.

The chain joins TRBV4-1 to TRBJ1-2; possible D gene TRBD1, 6 bases. V lost 1 base to trimming and J lost 4 bases, with 13 bases between them. CDR1 and CDR2 (germline): MGHRA, YSYEKL. This CDR3 comprises 15 residues. The CDR3 DNA reads TGCGCCAGCAGCCAAGGCGGACAGAACTCCTATGGCTACACCTTC. It is translated as CASSQGGQNSYGYTF.

This chain links TRBV2 with TRBJ1-1; TRBD1 might be the D (5 bases). The germline V gene encodes CDR1 SNHLY and CDR2 FYNNEI. Trimming took 6 bases from V and 2 from J, leaving 13 bases between them. This CDR3 region has 14 residues. The CDR3 DNA follows: TGTGCCAGCAGGGTACAGGAAATTAACACTGAAGCTTTCTTT. Protein sequence: CASRVQEINTEAFF.